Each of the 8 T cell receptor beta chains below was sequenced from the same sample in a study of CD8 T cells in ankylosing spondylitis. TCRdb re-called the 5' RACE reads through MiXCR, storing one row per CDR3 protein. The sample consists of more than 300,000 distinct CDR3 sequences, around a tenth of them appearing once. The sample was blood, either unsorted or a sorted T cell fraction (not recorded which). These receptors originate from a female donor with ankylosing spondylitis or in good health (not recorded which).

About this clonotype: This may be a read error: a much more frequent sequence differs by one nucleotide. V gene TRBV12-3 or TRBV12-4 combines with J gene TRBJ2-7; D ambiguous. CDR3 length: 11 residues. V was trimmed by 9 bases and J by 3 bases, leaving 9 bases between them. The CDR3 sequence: CARSIRYEQYF. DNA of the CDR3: TGTGCCAGAAGTATACGCTACGAGCAGTACTTC.

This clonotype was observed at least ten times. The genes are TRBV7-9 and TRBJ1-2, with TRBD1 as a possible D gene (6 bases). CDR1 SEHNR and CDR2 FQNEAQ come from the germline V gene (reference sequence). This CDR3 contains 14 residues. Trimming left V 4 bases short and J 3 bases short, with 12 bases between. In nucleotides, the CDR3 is TGTGCCAGCAGCTCCCCCCAGGGGTACTATGGCTACACCTTC. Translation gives CASSSPQGYYGYTF.

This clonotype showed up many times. As DNA, the CDR3 is TGTGCCAGCAGCAAAGGGATGGATGAGCAGTTCTTC. Translation: CASSKGMDEQFF. V is TRBV7-9 and J is TRBJ2-1; D is ambiguous. V was cut by 5 bases and J by 8 bases, with 10 bases left in between. Germline assignment: CDR1 SEHNR and CDR2 FQNEAQ (reference sequence). CDR3 size: 12 residues.

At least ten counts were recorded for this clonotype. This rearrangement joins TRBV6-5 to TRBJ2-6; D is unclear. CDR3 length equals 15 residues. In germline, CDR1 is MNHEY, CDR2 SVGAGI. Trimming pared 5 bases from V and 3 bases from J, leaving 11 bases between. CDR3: CASSHRRGGANVLTF. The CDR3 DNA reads TGTGCCAGCAGTCACCGTCGAGGTGGGGCCAACGTCCTGACTTTC.

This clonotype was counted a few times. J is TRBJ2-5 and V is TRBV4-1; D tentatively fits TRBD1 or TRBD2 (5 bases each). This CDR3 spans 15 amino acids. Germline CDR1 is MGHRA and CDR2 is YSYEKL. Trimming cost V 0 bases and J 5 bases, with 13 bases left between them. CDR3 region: CASSQDPQGGETQYF. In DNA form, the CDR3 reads TGCGCCAGCAGCCAAGATCCGCAGGGCGGGGAGACCCAGTACTTC.

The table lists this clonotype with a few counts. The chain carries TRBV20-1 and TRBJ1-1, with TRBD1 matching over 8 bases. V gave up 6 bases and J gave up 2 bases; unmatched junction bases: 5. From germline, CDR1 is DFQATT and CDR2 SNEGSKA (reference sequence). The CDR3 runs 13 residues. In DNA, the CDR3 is TGCAGTGCCAGAACAGGGGGAAACACTGAAGCTTTCTTT. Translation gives CSARTGGNTEAFF.

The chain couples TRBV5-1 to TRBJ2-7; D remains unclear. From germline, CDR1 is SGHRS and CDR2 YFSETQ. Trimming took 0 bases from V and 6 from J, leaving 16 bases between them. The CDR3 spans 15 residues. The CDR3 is CASSLVDFGEVEQYF. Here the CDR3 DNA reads TGCGCCAGCAGCTTGGTGGATTTCGGAGAAGTCGAGCAGTACTTC.

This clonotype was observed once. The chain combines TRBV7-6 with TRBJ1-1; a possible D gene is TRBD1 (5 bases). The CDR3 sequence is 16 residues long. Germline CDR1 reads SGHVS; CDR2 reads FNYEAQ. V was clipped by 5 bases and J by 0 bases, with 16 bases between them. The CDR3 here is CASSPRSGAMNTEAFF. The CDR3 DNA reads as TGTGCCAGCAGCCCGCGCAGTGGGGCCATGAACACTGAAGCTTTCTTT.